A single sample is the source of the 19 T cell receptor beta chains below, sequenced in a study of CD8+ T cells in alopecia areata. After isolation, RNA underwent reverse transcription to generate cDNA as the sequencing template. Sequenced by immunoSEQ multiplex PCR; TCRdb stores in-frame clones only, minus some. This table holds approximately 210,000 clones, 60% found once. The sample's treatment: oral pan-JAK inhibitor, 5-10 mg twice daily. The sequencing here drew on CD4+ T cells sorted from blood, taken at week 24, from a patient treated with tofacitinib. These receptors originate from a human donor with alopecia areata.

The chain combines TRBV7-8 with TRBJ2-3; D not resolved. V gave up 5 bases and J gave up 5 bases, with 11 bases separating them. This CDR3 contains 13 residues. The germline V gene encodes CDR1 SGHVS and CDR2 FQNEAQ. In nucleotides, the CDR3 is TGTGCCAGCAGCCCTTTAGTGGGAGATACGCAGTATTTT. Protein: CASSPLVGDTQYF.

V usage is TRBV5-1 and J usage is TRBJ2-2; a weak D match, TRBD1 (5 bases). The CDR3 covers 16 residues. Germline V gives CDR1 SGHRS, CDR2 YFSETQ. V gave up 1 base and J gave up 4 bases, with 14 bases separating them. The CDR3 DNA is TGCGCCAGCAGCTTGTCTGGCAGGGCCGTCACCGGGGAGCTGTTTTTT. Its translation: CASSLSGRAVTGELFF.

The chain employs TRBV9 and TRBJ1-1, with TRBD1 as a possible D gene (5 bases). Germline CDR1 and CDR2: SGDLS and YYNGEE. Trimming removed 4 bases from V and 0 bases from J, with 13 bases in between. The CDR3 consists of 15 residues. DNA of the CDR3: TGTGCCAGCAGCCCGGGACTGGGAATGAACACTGAAGCTTTCTTT. Its protein product is CASSPGLGMNTEAFF.

The chain carries TRBV7-9 and TRBJ2-3; possible D gene TRBD2, 7 bases. The CDR3 loop spans 14 amino acids. V dropped 8 bases and J dropped 4 bases, with 16 bases sitting between them. CDR1 and CDR2 (germline): SEHNR, FQNEAQ (reference sequence). CDR3 coding DNA: TGTGCCAGCTCTCCGGGGGGCAGTGCAGATACGCAGTATTTT. It yields the protein CASSPGGSADTQYF.

This clone was picked up a small number of times. The chain combines TRBV5-1 with TRBJ2-3; 15 bases agree with TRBD2. From germline, CDR1 is SGHRS and CDR2 YFSETQ. Trimming at V came to 3 bases and at J to 6 bases, leaving 2 bases not matched to a gene. The CDR3 runs 15 residues. CDR3 protein: CASSSGTSGGDTQYF. For the CDR3, the DNA is TGCGCCAGCAGCTCCGGGACTAGCGGGGGGGATACGCAGTATTTT.

The chain uses TRBV7-9 and TRBJ1-6; D not certain. The V end lost 2 bases, the J end lost 5 bases, and 7 bases lay between the germline ends. Per the germline V gene, CDR1 is SEHNR and CDR2 is FQNEAQ (reference sequence). The CDR3 contains 14 residues. The CDR3 nucleotides read TGTGCCAGCAGCTTACAGTCCGATAATTCACCCCTCCACTTT. Its protein product is CASSLQSDNSPLHF.

This clone was counted a few times. The V gene is TRBV13, the J gene TRBJ1-1; 8 positions agree with TRBD1. From germline, CDR1 is PRHDT and CDR2 FYEKMQ (reference sequence). The CDR3 totals 14 residues. Losses at the gene ends were 2 bases for V and 8 bases for J; bases not matched to a gene: 7. CDR3 sequence reads: CASSLPGQGKEAFF. Written as DNA, the CDR3 is TGTGCCAGCAGCTTACCCGGACAGGGAAAGGAAGCTTTCTTT.

This clone was picked up a small number of times. V gene TRBV20-1 combines with J gene TRBJ1-1; D gene uncertain. CDR3 length: 11 residues. The germline V gene encodes CDR1 DFQATT and CDR2 SNEGSKA (reference sequence). The V end lost 8 bases, the J end lost 1 base, and 8 bases lay between the germline ends. The CDR3 region has the DNA TGCAGTCTCAACACGAACACTGAAGCTTTCTTT. It codes for CSLNTNTEAFF.

The chain carries TRBV5-1 and TRBJ2-5; the D call may be TRBD1 or TRBD2 (6 bases each). V gave up 4 bases and J gave up 4 bases, with 23 bases separating them. CDR1 SGHRS and CDR2 YFSETQ come from the germline V gene. CDR3 length: 17 amino acids. CDR3 bases: TGCGCCAGCAGCCCTGCAAAGTCGGGGGCCACCTCAGAGACCCAGTACTTC. Translation gives CASSPAKSGATSETQYF.

On this clone itself: Other DNA sequences from this sample encode an identical CDR3 as well. In DNA form, the CDR3 reads TGCGCCAGCAGCCAAGAGGCAGGGGGGACCGGGGAGCTGTTTTTT. Translated, it gives CASSQEAGGTGELFF. This chain links TRBV4-3 with TRBJ2-2; D is perhaps TRBD1 (7 bases). The CDR3 is made up of 15 amino acids. V lost 0 bases, J lost 5 bases, and 10 bases lay in between. Germline CDR1 reads LGHNA; CDR2 reads YSLEER.

This clone was seen a handful of times. This rearrangement joins TRBV7-6 to TRBJ2-5; a possible D gene is TRBD2 (5 bases). The CDR3 contains 13 residues. Trimming took off 5 bases at V and 1 base at J, with 8 bases between the two ends. Germline V gene data show CDR1 as SGHVS and CDR2 as FNYEAQ. Here the CDR3 DNA reads TGTGCCAGCAGCGCCGGGATCCAAGAGACCCAGTACTTC. It codes for CASSAGIQETQYF.

The chain employs TRBV25-1 and TRBJ1-2; D call uncertain. CDR1 is MGHDK and CDR2 is SYGVNS in the germline V gene. V gave up 5 bases and J gave up 4 bases, with 8 bases separating them. The CDR3 runs 12 residues. CDR3 protein: CASSLGPYGYTF. DNA of the CDR3: TGTGCCAGCAGTCTTGGGCCCTATGGCTACACCTTC.

This sequence joins TRBV25-1 and TRBJ1-1; D is perhaps TRBD1 (5 bases). This CDR3 comprises 14 residues. V was trimmed by 4 bases and J by 6 bases, leaving 15 bases between them. CDR1 MGHDK and CDR2 SYGVNS come from the germline V gene. Written as DNA, the CDR3 is TGTGCCAGCAGTGCAAAGGGGTGGAGGGCTGAAGCTTTCTTT. It yields the protein CASSAKGWRAEAFF.

The chain links TRBV4-3 to TRBJ2-4; 7 bases agree with TRBD2. The CDR3 is 15 residues long. Trimming cost V 0 bases and J 5 bases; bases outside gene matches: 4. CDR1 and CDR2 (germline): LGHNA, YSLEER. The CDR3 sequence is CASSQEWGRENIQYF. CDR3 sequence (DNA): TGCGCCAGCAGCCAAGAATGGGGGAGGGAAAACATTCAGTACTTC.

The chain couples TRBV10-3 to TRBJ2-3, with 13 bases identical to TRBD2. Trimming removed 4 bases from V and 0 bases from J; junction bases left unmatched: 4. From germline, CDR1 is ENHRY and CDR2 SYGVKD. This CDR3 has 17 amino acids. The CDR3 nucleotides read TGTGCCATCAGTGCCGGGACTAGCGGGACCAGCACAGATACGCAGTATTTT. Its translation: CAISAGTSGTSTDTQYF.

This chain uses TRBV15 with TRBJ2-3, with TRBD2 as a possible D gene (5 bases). Germline V lookup: CDR1 LNHNV, CDR2 YYDKDF (reference sequence). CDR3 length: 13 amino acids. The V end was cut by 2 bases, the J end by 4 bases, with 7 bases between. CDR3 residues: CATSRPGADTQYF. The CDR3 nucleotides are TGTGCCACCAGCAGACCCGGGGCAGATACGCAGTATTTT.

V is TRBV29-1 and J is TRBJ1-2; D is ambiguous. V was trimmed by 4 bases and J by 6 bases, leaving 9 bases between them. The CDR3 contains 11 residues. Per germline, CDR1 SQVTM and CDR2 ANQGSEA. In DNA, the CDR3 is TGCAGCGTTGCGAGGGTTGATGGCTACACCTTC. It encodes CSVARVDGYTF.

This clone was counted a few times. This chain links TRBV5-8 with TRBJ2-5, with TRBD2 matching 12 bases. Unmatched junction bases numbered 4, after V lost 5 bases and J lost 5 bases. CDR1 and CDR2 from the germline V gene are SGHTS and YDEGEE. There are 14 residues in the CDR3. CDR3 sequence (DNA): TGTGCCAGCAGTATGGGGACTAGCGGGGAGACCCAGTACTTC. Translated: CASSMGTSGETQYF. Full variable domain (missing parts from reference TRBV5-8 and TRBJ2-5): EAGVTQSPTHLIKTRGQQATLRCSPISGHTSVYWYQQALGLGLQFLLWYDEGEERNRGNFPPRFSGRQFPNYSSELNVNALELEDSALYLCASSMGTSGETQYFGPGTRLLVL.

The genes are TRBV11-2 and TRBJ2-3, with D maybe TRBD1 (7 bases). Germline-derived CDR1 and CDR2 are SGHAT and FQNNGV. This CDR3 spans 16 amino acids. V was pared by 4 bases and J by 2 bases, with 16 bases between. In DNA form, the CDR3 reads TGTGCCAGCAGCTCAGGGGGGACGTCGGACACAGATACGCAGTATTTT. It translates to CASSSGGTSDTDTQYF. Filled out from reference TRBV11-2 and TRBJ2-3, the complete variable domain reads EAGVAQSPRYKIIEKRQSVAFWCNPISGHATLYWYQQILGQGPKLLIQFQNNGVVDDSQLPKDRFSAERLKGVDSTLKIQPAKLEDSAVYLCASSSGGTSDTDTQYFGPGTRLTVL.